Listed below are T cell receptor beta chains from one sample, sequenced in a study of cytomegalovirus exposure and HLA in healthy donors. Assay: immunoSEQ multiplex PCR; the TCRdb copy retains only in-frame clones and omits some. Of around 50,000 clones listed, approximately 83% are singletons. The sample comprised PBMCs. The source is a man aged 35-49 years in good health and CMV-seronegative. The CDR3 runs from the conserved cysteine through the conserved F or W. The D gene is left open where the match is weak. A clone size is listed for some rows: how often the clone was seen (once, few, many), or a class if it is expanded.

-	16	TRBV7-2	few	TRBJ1-2	CASSLNSAGRTYGYTF	TGTGCCAGCAGCCTAAATTCGGCAGGGCGGACCTATGGCTACACCTTC
-	15	TRBV10-3	-	TRBJ2-1	CAAGPGTGKYNEQFF	TGTGCCGCGGGGCCAGGGACGGGGAAGTACAATGAGCAGTTCTTC
-	14	TRBV4-1	-	TRBJ1-5	CASPTGGGNQPQHF	TGCGCCAGCCCGACCGGAGGGGGCAATCAGCCCCAGCATTTT
TRBD1	13	TRBV7-9	once	TRBJ1-6	CASSLGTGSPLHF	TGTGCCAGCAGCTTAGGGACAGGTTCACCCCTCCACTTT
TRBD1	17	TRBV11-2	-	TRBJ1-1	CASSSSPQWTGNTEAFF	TGTGCCAGCAGCTCCTCCCCCCAATGGACAGGGAACACTGAAGCTTTCTTT
-	14	TRBV11-3	-	TRBJ1-1	CASSPPTGRTEAFF	TGTGCCAGCAGCCCTCCAACAGGTCGGACTGAAGCTTTCTTT
-	13	TRBV7-3	-	TRBJ2-5	CASSSGAGETQYF	TGTGCCAGCAGCTCAGGGGCAGGAGAGACCCAGTACTTC
TRBD1	16	TRBV5-1	-	TRBJ2-1	CASSSEQGRAYNEQFF	TGCGCCAGCAGCTCGGAACAGGGGCGGGCCTACAATGAGCAGTTCTTC
-	13	TRBV2	once	TRBJ1-3	CASRQDSGNTIYF	TGTGCCAGCAGACAGGACTCTGGAAACACCATATATTTT
-	15	TRBV5-1	-	TRBJ1-6	CASRSGAGLNSPLHF	TGCGCCAGCCGCTCCGGGGCGGGGCTGAATTCACCCCTCCACTTT
TRBD1	14	TRBV6-1	-	TRBJ1-1	CASSGTGRRTEAFF	TGTGCCAGCAGTGGGACAGGGAGGCGCACTGAAGCTTTCTTT
TRBD1	13	TRBV29-1	-	TRBJ2-7	CSVPGQGAYEQYF	TGCAGCGTTCCTGGACAGGGTGCCTACGAGCAGTACTTC
-	13	TRBV6-5	few	TRBJ1-4	CASSRTVNEKLFF	TGTGCCAGCAGTCGGACAGTTAATGAAAAACTGTTTTTT
-	15	TRBV27	once	TRBJ2-5	CASSRRTDTQETQYF	TGTGCCAGCAGTCGTAGGACAGATACTCAAGAGACCCAGTACTTC
-	15	TRBV9	-	TRBJ1-2	CASSVSGEVRNGYTF	TGTGCCAGCAGCGTAAGTGGAGAAGTAAGGAATGGCTACACCTTC
TRBD1	16	TRBV5-5	once	TRBJ1-6	CASSSNWGQGPFTLHF	TGTGCCAGCAGCTCTAACTGGGGACAGGGTCCTTTTACCCTCCACTTT
-	15	TRBV30	-	TRBJ1-2	CAWRSLNSDSSGYTF	TGTGCCTGGAGATCCCTAAACAGTGATTCGAGTGGCTACACCTTC
-	17	TRBV4-2	few	TRBJ2-3	CASSRAEDWKSTDTQYF	TGTGCCAGCAGCCGAGCTGAGGACTGGAAGTCCACAGATACGCAGTATTTT
-	16	TRBV7-9	few	TRBJ2-2	CASSYSGSPNTGELFF	TGTGCCAGCAGCTATAGCGGTTCCCCGAACACCGGGGAGCTGTTTTTT
-	13	TRBV6-1	-	TRBJ2-3	CASKLGASDTQYF	TGTGCCAGCAAATTGGGGGCCTCAGATACGCAGTATTTT
-	13	TRBV2	-	TRBJ1-2	CASSGTGSYGYTF	TGTGCCAGCAGTGGGACGGGGTCCTATGGCTACACCTTC
-	14	TRBV5-1	-	TRBJ2-3	CASSLVGGADTQYF	TGCGCCAGCAGCTTGGTAGGGGGAGCAGATACGCAGTATTTT
-	15	TRBV28	-	TRBJ1-4	CASSSSEAANEKLFF	TGTGCCAGCAGTTCCTCGGAAGCGGCTAATGAAAAACTGTTTTTT
TRBD1	16	TRBV6-6	-	TRBJ2-2	CASRYPGTGDTGELFF	TGTGCCAGCAGGTACCCCGGGACAGGGGACACCGGGGAGCTGTTTTTT
-	14	TRBV11-2	-	TRBJ1-1	CASSLDRLNTEAFF	TGTGCCAGCAGCTTAGACAGGTTGAACACTGAAGCTTTCTTT
-	14	TRBV7-2	-	TRBJ2-7	CASSLVGSSYEQYF	TGTGCCAGCAGCTTGGTGGGGAGCTCCTACGAGCAGTACTTC
-	14	TRBV19	-	TRBJ2-7	CASSIGGQRYEQYF	TGTGCCAGTAGTATAGGGGGACAACGCTACGAGCAGTACTTC
-	15	TRBV5-1	once	TRBJ2-7	CASSLGFGRAYEQYF	TGCGCCAGCAGCTTGGGATTCGGCAGGGCCTACGAGCAGTACTTC
TRBD1	15	TRBV5-1	-	TRBJ1-5	CASSPGQGAGQPQHF	TGCGCCAGCAGCCCGGGACAGGGGGCAGGGCAGCCCCAGCATTTT
-	15	TRBV21-1	-	TRBJ1-2	CASSSPTGPFYGYTF	TGTGCCAGCAGCAGCCCGACAGGCCCTTTCTATGGCTACACCTTC
TRBD2	17	TRBV2	-	TRBJ2-1	CASGGLAGRGRGNEQFF	TGTGCCAGCGGGGGACTAGCGGGGCGAGGTCGAGGCAATGAGCAGTTCTTC
-	14	TRBV19	-	TRBJ1-1	CASSVGRGNTEAFF	TGTGCCAGTAGTGTCGGCAGGGGGAACACTGAAGCTTTCTTT
-	17	TRBV2	-	TRBJ2-3	CASKAVGGVQRTDTQYF	TGTGCCAGCAAAGCTGTCGGGGGAGTACAAAGGACAGATACGCAGTATTTT
-	16	TRBV5-6	-	TRBJ1-3	CASSLGGQGVGNTIYF	TGTGCCAGCAGCCTGGGGGGTCAGGGCGTGGGAAACACCATATATTTT
TRBD1	19	TRBV7-9	-	TRBJ1-4	CASGRLRTGPLPTNEKLFF	TGTGCCAGCGGCCGTCTTCGGACAGGGCCACTTCCAACTAATGAAAAACTGTTTTTT
-	13	TRBV5-4	-	TRBJ2-5	CASSLDRSETQYF	TGTGCCAGCAGCTTGGATCGTTCGGAGACCCAGTACTTC
-	13	TRBV30	-	TRBJ1-3	CAWTEGGGNTIYF	TGTGCCTGGACCGAGGGAGGCGGAAACACCATATATTTT
-	15	TRBV28	-	TRBJ1-5	CASSPSGLGHQPQHF	TGTGCCAGCAGCCCGTCAGGGCTAGGGCATCAGCCCCAGCATTTT
-	14	TRBV19	-	TRBJ1-1	CASEGFGGLTEAFF	TGTGCCAGTGAGGGGTTCGGGGGGCTCACTGAAGCTTTCTTT
TRBD2	15	TRBV7-2	-	TRBJ2-3	CASSLSTSGADTQYF	TGTGCCAGCAGCTTATCTACTAGCGGGGCTGATACGCAGTATTTT
-	15	TRBV5-1	-	TRBJ2-1	CASSPPGQLNNEQFF	TGCGCCAGCAGCCCACCCGGACAGTTAAACAATGAGCAGTTCTTC
-	16	TRBV13	-	TRBJ2-3	CASSLFVVGGTDTQYF	TGTGCCAGCAGCTTATTCGTCGTAGGGGGCACAGATACGCAGTATTTT
TRBD1	14	TRBV5-6	-	TRBJ1-3	CASSDVGQGNTIYF	TGTGCCAGCAGCGACGTGGGACAGGGAAACACCATATATTTT
TRBD1	16	TRBV4-1	-	TRBJ1-1	CASSHGYRGEADGAFF	TGCGCCAGCAGCCATGGCTACAGGGGGGAAGCAGATGGAGCTTTCTTT
-	10	TRBV19	-	TRBJ2-1	CASQGREQFF	TGTGCCAGTCAGGGGAGGGAACAGTTCTTC
-	13	TRBV5-1	-	TRBJ1-2	CASSPTDDYGYTF	TGCGCCAGCAGTCCCACAGACGACTATGGCTACACCTTC
-	14	TRBV6-5	-	TRBJ1-2	CASSLRGWDYGYTF	TGTGCCAGCAGTCTCAGGGGTTGGGACTATGGCTACACCTTC
-	12	TRBV25-1	-	TRBJ1-2	CASSLGLGGYTF	TGTGCCAGCAGTCTAGGACTTGGTGGCTACACCTTC
TRBD1	15	TRBV7-8	-	TRBJ1-2	CASSSLTGGLYGYTF	TGTGCCAGCAGCTCACTGACAGGGGGCCTGTATGGCTACACCTTC
-	14	TRBV10-3	-	TRBJ2-3	CAIRGTLGPDTQYF	TGTGCCATCAGGGGGACTCTGGGCCCAGATACGCAGTATTTT
TRBD1	15	TRBV29-1	-	TRBJ2-3	CSVSKGTGKTDTQYF	TGCAGCGTTTCTAAAGGGACAGGGAAGACAGATACGCAGTATTTT
-	16	TRBV7-2	-	TRBJ2-1	CASSFWGGGDLREQFF	TGTGCCAGCAGCTTTTGGGGAGGCGGTGATCTCAGGGAGCAGTTCTTC
TRBD2	15	TRBV19	-	TRBJ2-1	CASSIPSGGASEQFF	TGTGCCAGTAGTATCCCTAGCGGGGGGGCCTCTGAGCAGTTCTTC
TRBD1	19	TRBV11-3	-	TRBJ2-5	CASSYSLYRDRESRETQYF	TGTGCCAGCAGTTACTCACTTTATCGCGACAGGGAATCGCGGGAGACCCAGTACTTC
-	18	TRBV5-1	-	TRBJ1-3	CASAKDIITRDSGNTIYF	TGCGCCAGCGCTAAGGACATCATCACCAGGGACTCAGGAAACACCATATATTTT
TRBD2	16	TRBV7-9	once	TRBJ2-3	CASSATSGGFTDTQYF	TGTGCCAGCAGCGCAACTAGCGGGGGCTTCACAGATACGCAGTATTTT
-	16	TRBV7-2	-	TRBJ2-5	CASSRAPRSDRETQYF	TGTGCCAGCAGCCGTGCCCCCCGAAGCGACAGAGAGACCCAGTACTTC
-	16	TRBV5-1	-	TRBJ2-3	CASSRGGLSSTDTQYF	TGCGCCAGCAGCCGCGGGGGCCTTTCTAGCACAGATACGCAGTATTTT
TRBD2	13	TRBV7-6	-	TRBJ2-7	CASSQRWEGNWYF	TGTGCCAGCAGCCAACGCTGGGAGGGGAACTGGTACTTC